This note documents a single T cell receptor beta chain sequence. Its cognate antigen is unknown. Generated by immunoSEQ multiplex PCR, the TCRdb table keeps only in-frame clones and is missing some. In the table there are about 410,000 clones, less than 90% of which are singletons. This record comes from a study of Ad26.COV2.S vaccination and SARS-CoV-2 variants. Points from the study as a whole: Spike-specific TCR breadth was greater in vaccine than placebo recipients.

Treatment meaning: 15 to 20 received Ad26.COV2.S at low or high dose, single or two shots; about 5 received placebo; per-sample allocation not given. All samples were drawn on day 63, counting from the first vaccine or placebo injection. Germline assignment: CDR1 SGHRS and CDR2 YFSETQ. This CDR3 spans 13 amino acids. Trimming left V 2 bases short and J 0 bases short, with 4 bases between. The chain links TRBV5-1 to TRBJ2-3; D not resolved. Sequences were derived from peripheral blood, sampled in a trial of Ad26.COV2.S vaccine versus placebo. The TCR sequence derives from a person aged 18-65 years who received the Ad26.COV2.S COVID-19 vaccine or a placebo. CDR3 loop: CASSFPSTDTQYF. CDR3 bases: TGCGCCAGCAGCTTCCCCAGCACAGATACGCAGTATTTT.